These T cell receptor beta chains were read from a single sample in a study of blood T cells in healthy people across ages. One entry per CDR3 protein, called by TCRdb with MiXCR from the 5' RACE reads. The sample yields 1.5 million or so distinct CDR3 sequences, around 42% seen once. Specimen: blood. These receptors were collected from a woman in her late teens or twenties in good health. CDR3s include the opening cysteine and the closing phenylalanine or tryptophan. The order of the fields is D gene, J gene, V gene, clone size, CDR3 DNA, CDR3 protein. The D gene is left open where the match is weak. Some rows mark clone size as missing; the rest say once, few, many or name a class of expanded clone.

>TRBD2|TRBJ2-7|TRBV7-7|.
TGTGCCAGCGAGTTTTTAGCGGGAGGGTTATACTACGAGCAGTACTTC
CASEFLAGGLYYEQYF
>.|TRBJ1-5|TRBV28|.
TGTGCCAGCAGTTTAAAGCTCGGCATTCTTCAGCCCCAGCATTTT
CASSLKLGILQPQHF
>TRBD2|TRBJ2-1|TRBV4-2|.
TGTGTCAGCAGCCAGGGGACTAGCAGCTACAATGAGCAGTTCTTC
CVSSQGTSSYNEQFF
>.|TRBJ1-2|TRBV20-1|.
TGCAGTGCAGACAAGATGGGCCAGGTTAACTATGGCTACACCTTC
CSADKMGQVNYGYTF
>TRBD2|TRBJ2-1|TRBV4-2|.
TGTGCCAGCAGCCAAGGGGACGGACTAGCGGGCCGTAATGAGCAGTTCTTC
CASSQGDGLAGRNEQFF
>TRBD1|TRBJ2-1|TRBV30|few
TGTGCCTGGAGCAGACAGGGTTACAATGAGCAGTTCTTC
CAWSRQGYNEQFF
>.|TRBJ2-2|TRBV4-1|.
TGCGCCAGCAGCCAAGAAGGGCAAAACACCGGGGAGCTGTTTTTT
CASSQEGQNTGELFF
>.|TRBJ2-7|TRBV5-1|few
TGCGCCAGCAGCTTGGCCCAAGACAGCGGCTACGAGCAGTACTTC
CASSLAQDSGYEQYF
>.|TRBJ2-3|TRBV7-2|.
TGTGCCAGCAGCTCCCGGGCCCTGGATTCAGATACGCAGTATTTT
CASSSRALDSDTQYF
>TRBD2|TRBJ2-3|TRBV18|.
TGTGCCAGCTCACCAGCCCTAGCGGGGCCAGATACGCAGTATTTT
CASSPALAGPDTQYF
>.|TRBJ2-1|TRBV10-2|.
TGCACCAGCAGGGATGTCCATGAGCAGTTCTTC
CTSRDVHEQFF
>.|TRBJ2-6|TRBV11-2|.
TGTGCCAGCAGCTTTGAGACAACCTCTGGGGCCAACGTCCTGACTTTC
CASSFETTSGANVLTF
>.|TRBJ2-1|TRBV4-1|.
TGCGCCAGCAGCCAAGAGCGGGTCTCCTACAATGAGCAGTTCTTC
CASSQERVSYNEQFF
>.|TRBJ2-1|TRBV20-1|.
TGCAGTGCTAGAGCCCCTGGGCGGGCCTACAATGAGCAGTTCTTC
CSARAPGRAYNEQFF
>TRBD1|TRBJ2-1|TRBV6-5|few
TGTGCCAGCAGCCCCGGACAGGGGAGCATCAATGAGCAGTTCTTC
CASSPGQGSINEQFF
>TRBD1|TRBJ2-5|TRBV6-6|.
TGTGCCAGTAGACCTGGACAGGGAGTGGAGACCCAGTACTTC
CASRPGQGVETQYF
>TRBD2|TRBJ2-1|TRBV20-1|.
TGCAGTGCTAGAGACGCGGGACTAGCCGGGAGGGGCGAGCAGTTCTTC
CSARDAGLAGRGEQFF
>.|TRBJ1-1|TRBV12-3/TRBV12-4|.
TGTGCCAGCCCTATAAAGATTGGACAGCGGAACACTGAAGCTTTCTTT
CASPIKIGQRNTEAFF
>.|TRBJ1-6|TRBV12-3/TRBV12-4|.
TGTGCCAGCAGTTTGTCGGGCAGTAATTCACCCCTCCACTTT
CASSLSGSNSPLHF
>.|TRBJ2-7|TRBV6-5|few
TGTGCCAGCAGTTACAGAAGGGGCACAGGGCTAGCCGAGCAGTACTTC
CASSYRRGTGLAEQYF
>.|TRBJ2-7|TRBV11-2|few
TGTGCCAGCAGCACCGGGGGCATACCTAAGGCCTTCTCCTACGAGCAGTACTTC
CASSTGGIPKAFSYEQYF
>.|TRBJ2-7|TRBV20-1|few
TGCAGTGCTAGAGATCCCCCGAGCTCCTACGAGCAGTACTTC
CSARDPPSSYEQYF
>.|TRBJ1-5|TRBV24-1|.
TGTGCCACCAGTGATTTTGGTGATCAGCCCCAGCATTTT
CATSDFGDQPQHF
>.|TRBJ2-7|TRBV6-5|few
TGTGCCAGCAGTTACTCTGGGTTACGCTCCTACGAGCAGTACTTC
CASSYSGLRSYEQYF
>.|TRBJ2-7|TRBV30|.
TGTGCCTGGAGTGACGGGTTCGCTTACGAGCAGTACTTC
CAWSDGFAYEQYF